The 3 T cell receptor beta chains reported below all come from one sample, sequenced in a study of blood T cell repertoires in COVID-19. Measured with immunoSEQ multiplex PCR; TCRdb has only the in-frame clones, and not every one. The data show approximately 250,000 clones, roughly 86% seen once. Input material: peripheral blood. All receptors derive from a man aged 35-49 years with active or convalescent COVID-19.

CDR3 amino acids: CASSLEVLVSKYEQYF. The CDR3 DNA follows: TGCGCCAGCAGCCTCGAAGTACTAGTCTCGAAATACGAGCAGTACTTC. The chain uses TRBV4-1 and TRBJ2-7; the D gene is possibly TRBD2 (5 bases). The ends were cut back, 4 bases at V and 4 bases at J, with 20 bases in the middle. This CDR3 has 16 residues. Germline lookup yields CDR1 MGHRA and CDR2 YSYEKL.

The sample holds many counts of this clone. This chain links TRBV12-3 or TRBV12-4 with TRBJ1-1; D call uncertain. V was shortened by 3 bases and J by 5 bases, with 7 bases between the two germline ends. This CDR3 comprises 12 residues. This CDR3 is CASSFEGTEAFF. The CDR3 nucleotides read TGTGCCAGCAGTTTTGAGGGAACTGAAGCTTTCTTT.

CDR3 region: CASSLGFSGNTIYF. The DNA of the CDR3 is TGTGCCAGCAGTTTAGGCTTCTCTGGAAACACCATATATTTT. This chain uses TRBV28 with TRBJ1-3; D remains unclear. Germline CDR1 and CDR2: MDHEN and SYDVKM. This CDR3 contains 14 residues. Trimming took off 2 bases at V and 0 bases at J, with 5 bases between the two ends.